This TCR beta chain was profiled in a study of cytomegalovirus exposure and HLA in healthy donors. Clones were sequenced by immunoSEQ multiplex PCR, and TCRdb holds only the in-frame ones, with some missing. The data contain 200,000 to 250,000 clones, 87% of them seen just once; the ten biggest clones take up less than 3%. The V and J ends lost 8 bases and 1 base respectively, with 11 bases between them. This CDR3 comprises 13 residues. Looked up from germline, CDR1 is LNHDA and CDR2 is SQIVND (reference sequence). V and J are TRBV19 and TRBJ1-1, with a possible D match to TRBD1 (5 bases). The clonotype was recovered from a man younger than 35 in good health and CMV-seronegative. Specimen: PBMCs. CDR3 coding DNA: TGTGCCAGTGTTAGACAGCCGAACACTGAAGCTTTCTTT. Protein product: CASVRQPNTEAFF.